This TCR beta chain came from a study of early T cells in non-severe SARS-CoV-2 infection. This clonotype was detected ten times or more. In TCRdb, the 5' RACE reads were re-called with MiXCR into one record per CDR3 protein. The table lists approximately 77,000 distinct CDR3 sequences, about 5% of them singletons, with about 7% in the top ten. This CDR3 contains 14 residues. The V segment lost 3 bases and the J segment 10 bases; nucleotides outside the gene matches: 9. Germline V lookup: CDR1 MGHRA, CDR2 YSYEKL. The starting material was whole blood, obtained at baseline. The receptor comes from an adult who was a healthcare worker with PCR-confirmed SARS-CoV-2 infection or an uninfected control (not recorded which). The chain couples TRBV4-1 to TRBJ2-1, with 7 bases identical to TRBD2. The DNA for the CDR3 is TGCGCCAGCAGCCACGGGGCTGGGGGAGGGGAGCAGTTCTTC. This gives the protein CASSHGAGGGEQFF.